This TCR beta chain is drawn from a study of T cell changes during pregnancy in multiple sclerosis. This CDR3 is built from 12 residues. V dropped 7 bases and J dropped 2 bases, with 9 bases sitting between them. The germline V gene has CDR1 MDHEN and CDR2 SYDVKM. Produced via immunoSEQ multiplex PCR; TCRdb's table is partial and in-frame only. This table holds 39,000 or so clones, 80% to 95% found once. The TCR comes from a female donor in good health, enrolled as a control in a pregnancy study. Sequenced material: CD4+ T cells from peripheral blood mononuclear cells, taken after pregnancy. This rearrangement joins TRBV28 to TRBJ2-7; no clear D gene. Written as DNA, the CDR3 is TGTGCCAGCACAGACACTGCCTACGAGCAGTACTTC. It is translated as CASTDTAYEQYF.